The T cell receptor beta chain under discussion was sequenced for a study of cytomegalovirus exposure and HLA in healthy donors. Across the study: Unique TCR beta sequences numbering 117 million came from 190 million or so T cells in an earlier analysis. The study's findings and limits: The study recorded over 150 TCR beta chains that were cytomegalovirus-associated. A later analysis showed HLA-associated TCR beta chains outstripping equally common others in clonal expansion. Most sequenced TCRs were rare (though some public TCRs occurred in many donors).

PCR amplification relied on 60 Vbeta primers (plus 13 Jbeta primers). Generated by immunoSEQ multiplex PCR, the TCRdb table keeps only in-frame clones and is missing some. Of some 100,000 clones listed, around 70% are singletons. Notes on this clone: What it binds is unknown.

Trimming cost V 4 bases and J 2 bases; bases outside gene matches: 10. Germline-derived CDR1 and CDR2 are SGHRS and YFSETQ. This CDR3 has 18 residues. V and J are TRBV5-1 and TRBJ2-6, with 9 bases matching TRBD2. What was sequenced was PBMCs. The receptor was derived from a woman between 50 and 59 years old in good health and CMV-seropositive. The CDR3 DNA sequence: TGCGCCAGCAGCCGTATAGCGGGAGTTGGCACTGGGGCCAACGTCCTGACTTTC. This sequence encodes CASSRIAGVGTGANVLTF.